Following are 8 T cell receptor beta chains from one sample sequenced in a study of blood T cell repertoires in COVID-19 (dated by TCRdb to 2018 to 2021). Library prep was done by the immunoSEQ multiplex PCR assay. The table was pulled from immuneACCESS by TCRdb, which kept in-frame rearrangements only. Such tables lose some clones; where checked, under half of the loss comes from unresolved V genes, and the rest has no known cause. The table for this sample lists some 150,000 clones; roughly four fifths of them were counted only once. The ten largest clones represent 3.5% to 5.5% of the sample. Sequencing used peripheral blood. The receptor source for this set is an elderly woman with active or convalescent COVID-19.

The chain links TRBV5-6 to TRBJ1-5; D gene ambiguous. The germline V gene has CDR1 SGHDT and CDR2 YYEEEE. With 2 bases removed from V and 0 bases from J, the gap between germline ends came to 9 bases. This CDR3 is built from 15 residues. CDR3 nucleotide sequence: TGTGCCAGCAGCTTAAGAGGTTATAGCAATCAGCCCCAGCATTTT. Encoded protein: CASSLRGYSNQPQHF.

This chain connects TRBV6-5 to TRBJ2-3; perhaps TRBD2 as D (6 bases). This CDR3 is built from 14 residues. V was pared by 8 bases and J by 4 bases, with 16 bases between. CDR1 MNHEY and CDR2 SVGAGI come from the germline V gene. Here the CDR3 reads CASLTPGGADTQYF. For the CDR3, the DNA is TGTGCCAGCTTGACACCCGGAGGGGCAGATACGCAGTATTTT.

This clone appeared once. J is TRBJ2-7 and V is TRBV21-1; the table names TRBD1, a call not compared with the DNA. TRBV21-1 is a listed pseudogene. The CDR3 runs to 16 residues. CDR3: CASSKRGCDRRYEQYF. The DNA of the CDR3 is TGTGCCAGCAGCAAAAGGGGGTGCGATCGTCGATACGAGCAGTACTTC.

This clone was seen a few times. V and J are TRBV9 and TRBJ1-6; D call uncertain. The CDR3 is made up of 14 amino acids. CDR1 SGDLS and CDR2 YYNGEE come from the germline V gene. V was pared by 0 bases and J by 6 bases, with 7 bases between. CDR3 protein: CASSVDPVNSPLHF. The CDR3 DNA follows: TGTGCCAGCAGCGTAGATCCGGTTAATTCACCCCTCCACTTT.

The CDR3: CATSDLQGQGAGELFF. The DNA for the CDR3 is TGTGCCACCAGTGATTTGCAGGGACAGGGGGCCGGGGAGCTGTTTTTT. The gene calls are TRBV24-1 and TRBJ2-2; 11 positions agree with TRBD1. The J segment lost 6 bases and the V segment lost 0 bases, leaving 2 bases of the junction unmatched. This CDR3 has 16 residues. Germline CDR1 KGHDR, CDR2 SFDVKD.

The chain links TRBV5-1 to TRBJ2-4, with 9 positions matching TRBD1. V gave up 3 bases and J gave up 2 bases; unmatched junction bases: 3. Germline V gives CDR1 SGHRS, CDR2 YFSETQ. The CDR3 extends over 15 amino acids. For the CDR3, the DNA is TGCGCCAGCAGCTCACAGGGGGCGACCAAAAACATTCAGTACTTC. Translated, it gives CASSSQGATKNIQYF.

The chain couples TRBV5-4 to TRBJ1-1; the match to TRBD1 covers 12 bases. Trimming removed 3 bases from V and 1 base from J; junction bases left unmatched: 1. The CDR3 is 15 residues long. Germline CDR1 reads SGHNT; CDR2 reads YYREEE (reference sequence). CDR3 sequence (DNA): TGTGCCAGCAGCTGGGGACAGGGGGCGAACACTGAAGCTTTCTTT. Translated: CASSWGQGANTEAFF.

This chain uses TRBV20-1 with TRBJ1-5; tentative D call: TRBD1 (5 bases). The CDR3 has 15 amino acids. V was clipped by 3 bases and J by 0 bases, with 12 bases between them. Germline assignment: CDR1 DFQATT and CDR2 SNEGSKA (reference sequence). The CDR3 DNA sequence: TGCAGTGCTAGTAGAGGACAAATTAGCAATCAGCCCCAGCATTTT. Its protein is CSASRGQISNQPQHF.